This passage covers 4 T cell receptor beta chains from one sample sequenced in a study of blood T cell repertoires in COVID-19. The data were produced by immunoSEQ multiplex PCR, yet TCRdb's version contains in-frame clones alone and is incomplete. The sample has roughly 260,000 clones, roughly 86% seen once. The sequencing input was PBMCs or T cells enriched from blood (not recorded which). Every receptor here comes from a woman aged 18-29 years who had recovered from COVID-19.

This rearrangement joins TRBV7-3 to TRBJ2-1, with 8 bases fitting TRBD2. V shed 5 bases and J 6 bases; nucleotides not matched to a gene: 27. Germline loops: CDR1 SGHTA, CDR2 FQGTGA. The CDR3 consists of 21 residues. CDR3 in DNA: TGTGCCAGCAGCACGTCACCGGGACGATCATGGCCAGCGGGAGCCCCCAATGAGCAGTTCTTC. Protein: CASSTSPGRSWPAGAPNEQFF.

V is TRBV5-6 and J is TRBJ2-3; 14 positions agree with TRBD2. V trimming: 2 bases; J trimming: 4 bases; junction bases outside the gene matches: 6. The length of the CDR3 is 17 residues. Germline V CDR1 and CDR2: SGHDT, YYEEEE. CDR3 loop: CASSFGLAGGLSDTQYF. DNA for the CDR3: TGTGCCAGCAGCTTCGGACTAGCGGGAGGTTTGTCAGATACGCAGTATTTT.

The chain links TRBV9 to TRBJ2-1, with 8 positions matching TRBD2. The germline gives CDR1 SGDLS, CDR2 YYNGEE. The CDR3 sequence is 15 residues long. After removal of 0 bases from V and 8 bases from J, the junction contained 7 bases not matched to a gene. The CDR3 loop reads CASSVVAGGFYEQFF. In nucleotides, the CDR3 is TGTGCCAGCAGCGTAGTGGCGGGGGGTTTTTATGAGCAGTTCTTC.

The chain has TRBV5-4 and TRBJ1-6; 11 nucleotides align to TRBD1. V gave up 4 bases and J gave up 7 bases; unmatched junction bases: 10. The CDR3 is made up of 17 amino acids. CDR1 is SGHNT, CDR2 YYREEE, per germline (reference sequence). In DNA, the CDR3 is TGTGCCAGCAGCCCCGGAAGGACAGGGGGCTGGAATTCACCCCTCCACTTT. Protein: CASSPGRTGGWNSPLHF.